Following are 28 T cell receptor beta chains from one sample sequenced in a study of T cells in Graves' hyperthyroidism and ophthalmopathy. Amplification targeted TCR beta CDR3 regions from RNA transcripts. First-round RT-PCR with HTBI primers amplified the TCR CDR3 region. One entry per CDR3 protein results from TCRdb running MiXCR on the multiplex PCR reads. Here the sample spans around 520,000 distinct CDR3 sequences, 13% to 15% being singletons. The sample consisted of blood. The receptors stem from a woman in her thirties or forties with Graves' hyperthyroidism.

This clonotype has at least ten counts. The chain joins TRBV18 to TRBJ1-1; TRBD1 matches 7 bases. This CDR3 is built from 15 residues. V was pared by 3 bases and J by 3 bases, with 7 bases of the junction left unmatched. Germline V lookup: CDR1 KGHSH, CDR2 LQKENI. CDR3 in DNA: TGTGCCAGCTCACCCGCGACAGGGATGGACACTGAAGCTTTCTTT. Residues: CASSPATGMDTEAFF.

This clonotype was counted only a few times. The chain uses TRBV11-1 and TRBJ2-7; TRBD1 agrees at 9 bases. Germline CDR1 reads SGHAT; CDR2 reads FQDESV (reference sequence). This CDR3 spans 15 amino acids. After removal of 5 bases from V and 5 bases from J, the junction contained 10 bases not matched to a gene. In DNA, the CDR3 is TGTGCCAGCAGCAACTCCGGGACAGGGCTACACGAGCAGTACTTC. Translation: CASSNSGTGLHEQYF.

The table lists this clonotype with a few counts. This chain links TRBV10-3 with TRBJ1-1; D gene uncertain. Between the trimmed V and J ends, which lost 3 bases and 0 bases, there was a span of 14 bases. This CDR3 has 16 residues. Germline V gene lookup returns CDR1 ENHRY and CDR2 SYGVKD. The CDR3 bases are TGTGCCATCAGTGAAACGGCTCTAGCCATGAACACTGAAGCTTTCTTT. Translated: CAISETALAMNTEAFF.

This clonotype has a count of ten or more. The chain employs TRBV27 and TRBJ1-5; D uncertain. Trimming took 6 bases from V and 5 from J, leaving 14 bases between them. This CDR3 comprises 14 residues. Germline lookup yields CDR1 MNHEY and CDR2 SMNVEV (reference sequence). The CDR3 reads CASSLTWGDQPQHF. The CDR3 region has the DNA TGTGCCAGCAGCCTGACCTGGGGTGATCAGCCCCAGCATTTT.

Of note for this clonotype: A much larger clone lies one base from this, so it may be a read error. J is TRBJ2-1 and V is TRBV20-1; 9 nucleotides align to TRBD1. V gave up 4 bases and J gave up 10 bases; unmatched junction bases: 11. This CDR3 is built from 14 residues. Germline lookup yields CDR1 DFQATT and CDR2 SNEGSKA (reference sequence). The CDR3 reads CSATPGQGFNEQFF. The DNA of the CDR3 is TGCAGTGCTACACCGGGACAGGGCTTCAACGAGCAGTTCTTC.

This clonotype was counted many times. The rearrangement uses TRBV5-1 and TRBJ2-4; tentatively, D is TRBD1 (5 bases). Germline V gene lookup returns CDR1 SGHRS and CDR2 YFSETQ. The ends were cut back, 3 bases at V and 1 base at J, with 17 bases in the middle. The CDR3 has 17 residues. CDR3 residues: CASSSDKDPMAKNIQYF. In nucleotides, the CDR3 is TGCGCCAGCAGCTCGGACAAAGACCCGATGGCCAAAAACATTCAGTACTTC.

The table lists this clonotype with a count of one. One base away lies a much larger clone, so this may be a sequencing read error. The missing conserved phenylalanine or tryptophan at the end of this CDR3 makes a read error likely. The gene calls are TRBV7-9 and TRBJ2-5; 8 nucleotides line up with TRBD1. V shed 5 bases and J 3 bases; nucleotides not matched to a gene: 2. In germline, CDR1 is SEHNR, CDR2 FQNEAQ (reference sequence). CDR3 size: 13 residues. DNA of the CDR3: TGTGCCAGCAGCGGGACAGGCAAAGAGACCCAGTACCTC. It encodes CASSGTGKETQYL.

A word on this clonotype: Since a much larger clone is just one base distant, this may be a read error. This chain connects TRBV20-1 to TRBJ2-4; the match to TRBD2 covers 7 bases. V trimming: 5 bases; J trimming: 6 bases; junction bases outside the gene matches: 22. The CDR3 has 18 residues. Germline V lookup: CDR1 DFQATT, CDR2 SNEGSKA (reference sequence). The CDR3 sequence is CSAPGDLTSISRRNIQYF. The CDR3 DNA reads TGCAGTGCTCCTGGGGACCTGACTAGCATCTCAAGGCGAAACATTCAGTACTTC.

This clonotype was recorded many times. The chain joins TRBV12-3 or TRBV12-4 to TRBJ1-1, with D possibly being TRBD1 (5 bases). The ends were cut back, 7 bases at V and 4 bases at J, with 19 bases in the middle. There are 15 residues in the CDR3. In DNA, the CDR3 is TGTGCCAGCACCCAATCAGGCAGGGCAGGCACTGAAGCTTTCTTT. This sequence encodes CASTQSGRAGTEAFF.

The CDR3 nucleotides read TGCAGTGCCACTAGCGGGAGGCCCAATGAGCAGTTCTTC. It specifies CSATSGRPNEQFF. This chain joins TRBV20-1 and TRBJ2-1, with 12 bases matching TRBD2. The CDR3 runs to 13 residues. Germline V gives CDR1 DFQATT, CDR2 SNEGSKA (reference sequence). V shed 6 bases and J 6 bases; nucleotides not matched to a gene: 3.

About this clonotype: It is likely a read error, because the conserved phenylalanine at the end of the CDR3 is missing. The rearrangement uses TRBV19 and TRBJ2-1, with D tentatively TRBD1 or TRBD2 (5 bases each). The CDR3 has 15 residues. Trimming left V 7 bases short and J 6 bases short, with 19 bases between. Germline V gives CDR1 LNHDA, CDR2 SQIVND (reference sequence). DNA of the CDR3: TGTGCCAGTATGGGACCCTCTCTCTTTGTCAATGAGCAGTTCCTC. Amino acids: CASMGPSLFVNEQFL.

Ten or more counts support this clonotype. The chain uses TRBV6-2 or TRBV6-3 and TRBJ2-5, with 10 bases that match TRBD2. The CDR3 is 16 amino acids. Germline trimming cut 2 bases from V and 5 bases from J; bases unmatched to any gene: 8. Germline loops: CDR1 MNHEY, CDR2 SVGEGT. Written as DNA, the CDR3 is TGTGCCAGCAGTTACGAGGTAGCGGGAGGTGGGGAGACCCAGTACTTC. Amino acids: CASSYEVAGGGETQYF.

This clonotype was recorded at least ten times. This chain joins TRBV30 and TRBJ1-1, with D hard to call. Germline V CDR1 and CDR2: GTSNPN, SVGIG (reference sequence). CDR3 length: 15 amino acids. V was shortened by 2 bases and J by 0 bases, with 13 bases between the two germline ends. The CDR3: CAWSYRTGMNTEAFF. The DNA for the CDR3 is TGTGCCTGGAGTTACCGGACGGGTATGAACACTGAAGCTTTCTTT.

This clonotype was counted at least ten times. V gene TRBV28 combines with J gene TRBJ2-7, with 11 bases aligning to TRBD2. From germline, CDR1 is MDHEN and CDR2 SYDVKM. This CDR3 is built from 15 residues. V was pared by 2 bases and J by 6 bases, with 6 bases of the junction left unmatched. Written as DNA, the CDR3 is TGTGCCAGCAGTTTAAATAGCGGGAGGGCCGGCGAGCAGTACTTC. Translation: CASSLNSGRAGEQYF.

This clonotype came up many times. This rearrangement joins TRBV7-2 to TRBJ2-1, with TRBD2 matching 8 bases. The CDR3 totals 16 residues. CDR1 is SGHTA and CDR2 is FQGNSA in the germline V gene. V trimming: 2 bases; J trimming: 6 bases; junction bases outside the gene matches: 9. In nucleotides, the CDR3 is TGTGCCAGCAGCTTATCCGGGACTAGGCTTCGCAATGAGCAGTTCTTC. Protein sequence: CASSLSGTRLRNEQFF. The full variable domain, rest sourced from reference TRBV7-2 and TRBJ2-1, is GAGVSQSPSNKVTEKGKDVELRCDPISGHTALYWYRQSLGQGLEFLIYFQGNSAPDKSGLPSDRFSAERTGGSVSTLTIQRTQQEDSAVYLCASSLSGTRLRNEQFFGPGTRLTVL.

This chain joins TRBV25-1 and TRBJ1-6, with 7 bases aligning to TRBD1. Losses at the gene ends were 4 bases for V and 8 bases for J; bases not matched to a gene: 2. This CDR3 comprises 13 residues. The germline V gene has CDR1 MGHDK and CDR2 SYGVNS. In nucleotides, the CDR3 is TGTGCCAGCAGTGTAACAGGGGATTCACCCCTCCACTTT. Its protein product is CASSVTGDSPLHF. Combining the CDR3 with reference TRBV25-1 and TRBJ1-6 gives the whole variable domain EADIYQTPRYLVIGTGKKITLECSQTMGHDKMYWYQQDPGMELHLIHYSYGVNSTEKGDLSSESTVSRIRTEHFPLTLESARPSHTSQYLCASSVTGDSPLHFGNGTRLTVT.

In this sample, this clonotype turned up a few times. The J gene is TRBJ1-2, the V gene TRBV4-1, with D perhaps matching TRBD1 (6 bases). The CDR3 sequence is 14 residues long. Germline CDR1 reads MGHRA; CDR2 reads YSYEKL. V dropped 6 bases and J dropped 14 bases, with 25 bases sitting between them. CDR3 bases: TGCGCCAGCAGGGAAGAGACAGGCCCGAGCTTTCGTACCTTC. Translating gives CASREETGPSFRTF.

As regards this clonotype: A much larger clone lies a single base off, so this may be a read error. The chain links TRBV20-1 to TRBJ2-5, with 7 nucleotides matching TRBD1. V was clipped by 7 bases and J by 5 bases; unmatched bases: 13. The V gene's germline CDR1 is DFQATT and CDR2 SNEGSKA (reference sequence). The CDR3 length is 14 residues. CDR3 sequence reads: CSVLNTGDMETQYF. DNA of the CDR3: TGCAGTGTCTTGAATACAGGGGATATGGAGACCCAGTACTTC.

This clonotype was found a few times. V is TRBV7-9 and J is TRBJ1-1; D is unresolved. Trimming stripped 5 bases from V and 5 bases from J, with 12 bases between. This CDR3 has 13 amino acids. CDR1 is SEHNR, CDR2 FQNEAQ, per germline (reference sequence). This CDR3 is CASSTGGWTEAFF. The CDR3 DNA follows: TGTGCCAGCAGCACCGGAGGGTGGACTGAAGCTTTCTTT.

This clonotype appeared many times. This chain links TRBV11-3 with TRBJ2-1, with D possibly being TRBD2 (6 bases). Germline CDR1 SGHNT, CDR2 YENEEA. The CDR3 has 17 amino acids. V shed 3 bases and J shed 1 base, with 16 bases lying between them. In nucleotides, the CDR3 is TGTGCCAGCAGCTTGAACAGCTGGGGACTTTCCTACAATGAGCAGTTCTTC. Translated, it gives CASSLNSWGLSYNEQFF.

V is TRBV6-4 and J is TRBJ1-2; possible D gene TRBD1, 5 bases. CDR1 MRHNA and CDR2 SNTAGT come from the germline V gene. This CDR3 has 18 residues. V lost 2 bases and J 2 bases, leaving 21 bases between the germline ends. The CDR3 nucleotides read TGTGCCAGCAGTGACGGATTGTTAGGGCGGACATTGAACTATGGCTACACCTTC. This translates into CASSDGLLGRTLNYGYTF.

With regard to this clonotype: Being one base from a much bigger clone, this may be a read error. The CDR3, as DNA: TGTGCCAGCAGTTTATCGTGGACAGGGGGCAAGACTGTAGCTTTCTTT. Translated, it gives CASSLSWTGGKTVAFF. The chain joins TRBV27 to TRBJ1-1, with 11 bases lining up with TRBD1. The length of the CDR3 is 16 residues. Germline loops: CDR1 MNHEY, CDR2 SMNVEV (reference sequence).

This clonotype was counted between two and nine times. The chain links TRBV9 to TRBJ2-2; D is unclear. Between the trimmed V and J ends, which lost 3 bases and 4 bases, there was a span of 7 bases. The CDR3 consists of 13 residues. In germline, CDR1 is SGDLS, CDR2 YYNGEE. In DNA form, the CDR3 reads TGTGCCAGCAGCGCACCAGTCACCGGGGAGCTGTTTTTT. This codes for CASSAPVTGELFF.

This clonotype was detected a few times. A much larger clone differs from this one at a single base, so this may be a read error. V usage is TRBV28 and J usage is TRBJ2-1, with 8 bases fitting TRBD2. Per the germline V gene, CDR1 is MDHEN and CDR2 is SYDVKM. This CDR3 region has 16 residues. DNA of the CDR3: TGTGCCAGCACCCCCGGGGGGGGAGATTCCTACAATGAGCGGTTCTTC. Protein: CASTPGGGDSYNERFF.

This clonotype showed up just a few times. This rearrangement joins TRBV7-9 to TRBJ2-1, with 12 bases aligning to TRBD2. J gave up 8 bases and V 6 bases, and 8 bases lay outside the gene matches. The CDR3 is 15 amino acids. Germline V lookup: CDR1 SEHNR, CDR2 FQNEAQ (reference sequence). DNA of the CDR3: TGTGCCAGCAGTTCACTAGCGGGAGGAATCCATGAGCAGTTCTTC. It codes for CASSSLAGGIHEQFF.

This clonotype has more than one count but fewer than ten. The CDR3 DNA reads TGTGCCAGCAGTGACTCGAAGGACAGGGGGCGGGGGACTGAAGCTTTCTTT. It translates to CASSDSKDRGRGTEAFF. The chain carries TRBV6-4 and TRBJ1-1; 11 nucleotides line up with TRBD1. The CDR3 spans 17 residues. The ends lost 0 bases at V and 5 bases at J; junction bases unmatched: 8. Germline V gene sequence: CDR1 MRHNA, CDR2 SNTAGT.

The sample holds many counts of this clonotype. This chain links TRBV6-1 with TRBJ1-1, with D perhaps TRBD1 (5 bases). Germline CDR1 MNHNS, CDR2 SASEGT. Trimming took off 7 bases at V and 1 base at J, with 16 bases between the two ends. The CDR3 totals 15 residues. The CDR3 protein is CASTSSGGTNTEAFF. CDR3 nucleotides: TGTGCCAGCACCTCGTCGGGGGGAACGAACACTGAAGCTTTCTTT.

This clonotype was seen many times. This sequence joins TRBV12-3 or TRBV12-4 and TRBJ2-2; D not certain. Deletions cut 2 bases from V and 3 bases from J, with 10 bases between. This CDR3 region has 15 residues. Here the CDR3 reads CASSLIAMDTGELFF. As DNA, the CDR3 is TGTGCCAGCAGTTTAATAGCCATGGACACCGGGGAGCTGTTTTTT.